This TCR beta chain emerged from a study of OX40 agonist ivuxolimab in advanced cancers. Study conclusions and caveats: Nonresponders included some who also had low normalized T-cell clonal expansion. Expanded clones tended on average to be more numerous among CD8+ T cells than CD4+. Partial responders at 0.1-3.0 mg/kg showed near-lowest clonal expansion.

Comments on this clone: The antigen is unknown.

The protocol was immunoSEQ multiplex PCR, while the TCRdb copy is restricted to in-frame clones and leaves out a portion. The sample yields 89,000 or so clones, roughly 88% seen once. The receptor's source is an adult with an advanced solid tumor such as melanoma, head and neck, liver or kidney cancer. Sequenced material: CD4+ or CD8+ T cells sorted from blood, taken in a trial of the OX40 agonist ivuxolimab.

In DNA, the CDR3 is TGTGCCAGCAGCTTAAGGGAGACCAGCGGCGAGCAGTTCTTC. It encodes CASSLRETSGEQFF. The gene calls are TRBV7-2 and TRBJ2-1; D may be TRBD2 (5 bases). CDR1 and CDR2 from the germline V gene are SGHTA and FQGNSA. The germline V and J ends were trimmed by 2 bases and 10 bases, with 15 bases remaining between them. The CDR3 extends over 14 amino acids.